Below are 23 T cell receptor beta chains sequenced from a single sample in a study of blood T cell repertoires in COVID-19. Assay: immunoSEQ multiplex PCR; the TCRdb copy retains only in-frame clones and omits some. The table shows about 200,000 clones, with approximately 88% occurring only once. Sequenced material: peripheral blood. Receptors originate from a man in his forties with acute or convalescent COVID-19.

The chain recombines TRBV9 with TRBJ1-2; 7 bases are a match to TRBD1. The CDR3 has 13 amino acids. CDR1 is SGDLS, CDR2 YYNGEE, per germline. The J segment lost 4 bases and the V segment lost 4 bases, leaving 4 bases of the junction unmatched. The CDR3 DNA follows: TGTGCCAGCAGCCCCCGGACAGGCTATGGCTACACCTTC. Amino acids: CASSPRTGYGYTF.

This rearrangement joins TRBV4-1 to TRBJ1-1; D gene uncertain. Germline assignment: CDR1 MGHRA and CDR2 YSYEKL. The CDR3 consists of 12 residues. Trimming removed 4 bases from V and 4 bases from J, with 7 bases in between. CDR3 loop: CASSPRGTEAFF. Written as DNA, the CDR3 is TGCGCCAGCAGCCCTCGGGGCACTGAAGCTTTCTTT.

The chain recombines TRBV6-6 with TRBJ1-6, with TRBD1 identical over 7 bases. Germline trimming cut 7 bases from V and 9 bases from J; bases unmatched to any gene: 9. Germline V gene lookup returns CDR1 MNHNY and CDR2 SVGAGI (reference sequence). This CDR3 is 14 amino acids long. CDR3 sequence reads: CASTGDRRGSPLHF. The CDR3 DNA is TGTGCCAGCACGGGGGACAGAAGGGGTTCACCCCTCCACTTT.

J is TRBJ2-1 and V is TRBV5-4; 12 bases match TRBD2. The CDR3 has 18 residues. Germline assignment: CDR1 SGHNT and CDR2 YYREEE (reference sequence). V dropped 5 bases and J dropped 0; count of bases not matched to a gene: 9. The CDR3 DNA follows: TGTGCCAGCAGAAAACTAGCGGGAGGCCCGAGCTCCTACAATGAGCAGTTCTTC. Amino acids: CASRKLAGGPSSYNEQFF.

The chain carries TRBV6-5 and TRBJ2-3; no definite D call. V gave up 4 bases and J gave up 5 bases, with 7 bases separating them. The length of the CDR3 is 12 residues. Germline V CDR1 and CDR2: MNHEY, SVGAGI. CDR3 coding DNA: TGTGCCAGCAGTTTCGCCGGAGATACGCAGTATTTT. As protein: CASSFAGDTQYF.

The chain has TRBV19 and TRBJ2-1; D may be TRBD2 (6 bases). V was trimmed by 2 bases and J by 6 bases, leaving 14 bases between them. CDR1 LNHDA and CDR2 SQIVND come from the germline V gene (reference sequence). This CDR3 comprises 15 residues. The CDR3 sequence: CASSITPGEINEQFF. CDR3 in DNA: TGTGCCAGTAGTATAACCCCGGGAGAAATCAATGAGCAGTTCTTC.

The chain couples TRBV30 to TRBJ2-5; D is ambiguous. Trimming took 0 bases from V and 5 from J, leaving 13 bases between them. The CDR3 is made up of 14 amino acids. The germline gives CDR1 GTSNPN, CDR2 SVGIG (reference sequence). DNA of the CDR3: TGTGCCTGGAGTGTACATGTGGTCACGGAGACCCAGTACTTC. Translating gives CAWSVHVVTETQYF.

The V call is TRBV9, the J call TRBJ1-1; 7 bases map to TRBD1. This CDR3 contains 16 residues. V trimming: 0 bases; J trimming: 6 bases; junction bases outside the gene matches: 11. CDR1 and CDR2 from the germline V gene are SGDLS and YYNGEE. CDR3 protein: CASSVGIGRGAPEAFF. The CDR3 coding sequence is TGTGCCAGCAGCGTAGGGATTGGCAGGGGGGCCCCTGAAGCTTTCTTT.

CDR3 residues: CAISGLAGETYEQYF. CDR3 DNA sequence: TGTGCCATCAGTGGACTAGCGGGAGAAACCTACGAGCAGTACTTC. V and J are TRBV10-3 and TRBJ2-7; 12 bases agree with TRBD2. J gave up 2 bases and V 4 bases, and 3 bases lay outside the gene matches. Germline V gives CDR1 ENHRY, CDR2 SYGVKD. This CDR3 has 15 amino acids.

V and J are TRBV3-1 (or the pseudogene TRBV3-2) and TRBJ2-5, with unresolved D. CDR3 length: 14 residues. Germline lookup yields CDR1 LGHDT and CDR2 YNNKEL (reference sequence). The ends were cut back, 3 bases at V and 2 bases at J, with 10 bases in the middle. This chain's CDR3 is CASSQPPRQETQYF. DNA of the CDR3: TGTGCCAGCAGCCAGCCCCCCCGGCAAGAGACCCAGTACTTC.

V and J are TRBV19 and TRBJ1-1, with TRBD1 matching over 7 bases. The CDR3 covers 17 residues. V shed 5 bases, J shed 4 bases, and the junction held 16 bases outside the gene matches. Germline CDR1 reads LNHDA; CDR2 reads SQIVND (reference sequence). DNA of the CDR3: TGTGCCAGTAGTGTCCGGGGAAGGACAGGACGTTTCACTGAAGCTTTCTTT. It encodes CASSVRGRTGRFTEAFF.

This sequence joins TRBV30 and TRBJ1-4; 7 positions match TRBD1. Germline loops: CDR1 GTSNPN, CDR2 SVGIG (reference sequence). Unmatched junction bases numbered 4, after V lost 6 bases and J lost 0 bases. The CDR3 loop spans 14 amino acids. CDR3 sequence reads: CACTTGATNEKLFF. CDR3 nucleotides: TGTGCCTGTACTACAGGGGCAACTAATGAAAAACTGTTTTTT.

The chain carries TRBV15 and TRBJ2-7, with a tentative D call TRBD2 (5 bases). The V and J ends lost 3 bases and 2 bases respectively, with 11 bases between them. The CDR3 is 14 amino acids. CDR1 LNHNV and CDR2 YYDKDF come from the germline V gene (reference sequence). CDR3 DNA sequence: TGTGCCACCAGCAGGGACTCCGGGCCCTACGAGCAGTACTTC. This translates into CATSRDSGPYEQYF.

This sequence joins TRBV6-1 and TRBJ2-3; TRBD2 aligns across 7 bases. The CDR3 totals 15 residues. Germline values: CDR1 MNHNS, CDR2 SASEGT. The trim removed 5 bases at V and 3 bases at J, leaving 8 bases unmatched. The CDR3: CASSHGLVLTDTQYF. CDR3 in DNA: TGTGCCAGCAGTCACGGACTAGTTCTAACAGATACGCAGTATTTT.

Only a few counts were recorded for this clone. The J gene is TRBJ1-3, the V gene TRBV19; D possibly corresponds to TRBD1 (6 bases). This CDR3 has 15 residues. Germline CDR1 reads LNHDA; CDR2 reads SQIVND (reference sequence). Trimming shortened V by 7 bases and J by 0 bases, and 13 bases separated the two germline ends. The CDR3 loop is CASTPGQLSGNTIYF. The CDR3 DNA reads TGTGCCAGTACCCCTGGACAGCTCTCTGGAAACACCATATATTTT. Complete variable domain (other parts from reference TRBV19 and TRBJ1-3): DGGITQSPKYLFRKEGQNVTLSCEQNLNHDAMYWYRQDPGQGLRLIYYSQIVNDFQKGDIAEGYSVSREKKESFPLTVTSAQKNPTAFYLCASTPGQLSGNTIYFGEGSWLTVV.

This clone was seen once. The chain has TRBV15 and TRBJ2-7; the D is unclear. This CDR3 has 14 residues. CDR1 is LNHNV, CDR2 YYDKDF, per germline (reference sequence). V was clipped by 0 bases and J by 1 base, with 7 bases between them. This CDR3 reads CATSRDLLSYEQYF. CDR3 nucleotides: TGTGCCACCAGCAGAGATCTACTATCCTACGAGCAGTACTTC.

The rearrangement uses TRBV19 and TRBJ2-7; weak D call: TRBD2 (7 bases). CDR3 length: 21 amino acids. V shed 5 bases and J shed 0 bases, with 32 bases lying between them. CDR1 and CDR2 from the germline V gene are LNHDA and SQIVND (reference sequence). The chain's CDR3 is CASSPIPNRVTLRGDSYEQYF. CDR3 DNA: TGTGCCAGTAGTCCTATTCCAAACAGGGTAACACTCCGGGGGGACTCCTACGAGCAGTACTTC.

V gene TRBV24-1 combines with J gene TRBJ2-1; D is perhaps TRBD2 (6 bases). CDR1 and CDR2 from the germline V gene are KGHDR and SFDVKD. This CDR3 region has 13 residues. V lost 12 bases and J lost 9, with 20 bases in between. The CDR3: CAVKGTAQGEQFF. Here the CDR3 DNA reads TGTGCCGTGAAAGGGACTGCTCAGGGTGAGCAGTTCTTC.

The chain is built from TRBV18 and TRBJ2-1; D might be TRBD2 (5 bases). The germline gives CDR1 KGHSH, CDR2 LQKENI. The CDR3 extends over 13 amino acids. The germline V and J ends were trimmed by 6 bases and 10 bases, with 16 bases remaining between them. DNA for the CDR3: TGTGCCAGCTCCCCCGGACGGGGTAGCGAGCAGTTCTTC. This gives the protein CASSPGRGSEQFF.

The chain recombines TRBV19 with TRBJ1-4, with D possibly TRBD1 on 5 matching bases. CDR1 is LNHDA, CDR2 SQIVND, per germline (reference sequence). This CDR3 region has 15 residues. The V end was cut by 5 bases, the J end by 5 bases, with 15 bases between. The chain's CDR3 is CASSDPTAWNEKLFF. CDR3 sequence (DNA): TGTGCCAGTAGTGATCCGACAGCGTGGAATGAAAAACTGTTTTTT.

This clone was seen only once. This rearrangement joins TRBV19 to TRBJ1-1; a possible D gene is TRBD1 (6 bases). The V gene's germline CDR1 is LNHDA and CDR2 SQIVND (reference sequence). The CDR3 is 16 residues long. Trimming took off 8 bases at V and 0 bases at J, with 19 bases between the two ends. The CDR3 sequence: CASGPGGGALNTEAFF. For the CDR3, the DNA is TGTGCCAGTGGCCCTGGGGGGGGCGCATTGAACACTGAAGCTTTCTTT.

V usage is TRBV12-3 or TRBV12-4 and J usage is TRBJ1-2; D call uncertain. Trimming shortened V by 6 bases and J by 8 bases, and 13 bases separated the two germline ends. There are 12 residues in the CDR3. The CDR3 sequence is CASSVGFEGYTF. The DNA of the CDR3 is TGTGCCAGCAGCGTGGGCTTTGAAGGCTACACCTTC.

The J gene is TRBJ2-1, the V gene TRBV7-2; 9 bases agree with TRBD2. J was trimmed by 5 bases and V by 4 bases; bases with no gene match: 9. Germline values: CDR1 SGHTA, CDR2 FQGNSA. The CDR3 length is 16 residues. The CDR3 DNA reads TGTGCCAGCAGCTCGCATAGCGGGAGAGTTGACAATGAGCAGTTCTTC. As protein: CASSSHSGRVDNEQFF.